This is a list of T cell receptor beta chains from one sample in a study of regulatory T cells in long-lasting Graves disease. A single record per CDR3 protein comes from TCRdb applying MiXCR to the multiplex PCR reads. Of some 320,000 distinct CDR3 sequences in the sample, 15% to 20% were seen once. Source: peripheral blood mononuclear cells (PBMCs), taken at new diagnosis, from a patient treated with antithyroid drugs. The receptors here all came from a female donor with Graves disease. Each CDR3 is given with its conserved first and last residue. A D gene is named only where the DNA matches it firmly. Only some rows state a clone size, as once, few, many or a class for expanded clones.

v_call	j_call	d_call	clone_size	cdr3_length	cdr3_nt	cdr3_aa
TRBV6-2/TRBV6-3	TRBJ2-1	TRBD2	many	17	TGTGCCAGCAGTCCCTTAGGGTCTAGCGGCGTATACAATGAGCAGTTCTTC	CASSPLGSSGVYNEQFF
TRBV3-1	TRBJ2-1	TRBD2	many	18	TGTGCCAGCAGCCGCAACGAAGCCGGGACTACACCCTACAATGAGCAGTTCTTC	CASSRNEAGTTPYNEQFF
TRBV20-1	TRBJ2-1	TRBD1	many	15	TGCAGTGCTAGAGCCCCGGGACAGGGGTTCAATGAGCAGTTCTTC	CSARAPGQGFNEQFF
TRBV11-1	TRBJ2-2	NA	many	14	TGTGCCAGCAGCGCGAGTTGGGTGTCCGGGGAGCTGTTTTTT	CASSASWVSGELFF
TRBV12-3/TRBV12-4	TRBJ1-1	NA	few	13	TGTGCCAGCAGTGAAGTGATTAACACTGAAGCTTTCTTT	CASSEVINTEAFF
TRBV19	TRBJ2-5	NA	NA	12	TGTGCCAGTAGTATCGACAGACTAGTCCAGTACTTC	CASSIDRLVQYF
TRBV6-1	TRBJ2-1	NA	many	15	TGTGCCAGCAGTGAGGGACTTGGGTCCTACAATGAGCAGTTCTTC	CASSEGLGSYNEQFF
TRBV27	TRBJ2-7	NA	many	15	TGTGCCAGCAGTCTATACAGGGAGAGCTCCTACGAGCAGTACTTC	CASSLYRESSYEQYF
TRBV7-9	TRBJ2-7	NA	many	15	TGTGCCAGCAGCTGGGGTTTGGACAGCAGATACGAGCAGTACTTC	CASSWGLDSRYEQYF
TRBV5-4	TRBJ1-5	NA	NA	12	TGTGCCAGCAGCTTGGAATCAGGGCCCCAGCATTTT	CASSLESGPQHF
TRBV11-2	TRBJ2-7	NA	many	15	TGTGCCAGCAGCCCAAGACAGGCCTCTTCCTACGAGCAGTACTTC	CASSPRQASSYEQYF
TRBV9	TRBJ1-1	TRBD1	NA	15	TGTGCCAGCAGCAGAACCAGGGGGCGCGGGACTGAAGCTTTCTTT	CASSRTRGRGTEAFF
TRBV19	TRBJ2-1	TRBD2	many	19	TGTGCCAGTAGTGCTAACCCTAGACTAGCGGGTTCTATCTACAATGAGCAGTTCTTC	CASSANPRLAGSIYNEQFF
TRBV2	TRBJ2-5	NA	many	15	TGTGCCAGCAGTGGAAAACGAGGCGACCAAGAGACCCAGTACTTC	CASSGKRGDQETQYF
TRBV12-3/TRBV12-4	TRBJ1-1	NA	many	14	TGTGCCAGCACAAGGGCGGGGGGCTCGTTTGAAGCTTTCTTT	CASTRAGGSFEAFF
TRBV5-5	TRBJ2-7	TRBD1	NA	14	TGTGCCAGCAGCTCCTATACAGGGGAATACGAGCAGTACTTC	CASSSYTGEYEQYF
TRBV6-1	TRBJ1-1	TRBD1	many	16	TGTGCCAGCATTTTCAGGACAGGGACGCAGAACACTGAAGCTTTCTTT	CASIFRTGTQNTEAFF
TRBV6-2/TRBV6-3	TRBJ1-5	NA	many	15	TGTGCCAGCAGTTCCCTTGGGCAGTCGAGTCAGCCCCAGCATTTT	CASSSLGQSSQPQHF
TRBV20-1	TRBJ2-5	NA	NA	13	TGCAGTGCTAGAGATGGGCGGGAAGAGACCCAGTACTTC	CSARDGREETQYF
TRBV12-5	TRBJ2-2	TRBD2	many	20	TGTGCTAGTGGTTTGGTACCGACTAGCGGGAGTCGGTTGTACACCGGGGAGCTGTTTTTT	CASGLVPTSGSRLYTGELFF
TRBV6-1	TRBJ1-1	NA	few	13	TGTGCCAGCAGACCGGGCCCGAACACTGAAGCTTTCTTT	CASRPGPNTEAFF
TRBV12-3/TRBV12-4	TRBJ1-6	TRBD1	many	14	TGTGCCAGCAGCCTAGGGACAGCGAATTCACCCCTCCACTTT	CASSLGTANSPLHF
TRBV27	TRBJ1-2	TRBD1	NA	15	TGTGCCAGCAGTTCCGCAGGGGGGGGCGGCTATGGCTACACCTTC	CASSSAGGGGYGYTF
TRBV7-9	TRBJ2-5	TRBD1	many	15	TGTGCCAGCAGCTTAGGGGACAGGGCGTCAGAGACCCAGTACTTC	CASSLGDRASETQYF
TRBV28	TRBJ2-7	NA	many	17	TGTGCCAGCAGTCCCCTCCGGGGGCCCGGCAGCTCCTACGAGCAGTACTTC	CASSPLRGPGSSYEQYF
TRBV12-3/TRBV12-4	TRBJ2-2	TRBD2	many	17	TGTGCCAGCAGCCCTAGCGGGAGGGCCTTGGACACCGGGGAGCTGTTTTTT	CASSPSGRALDTGELFF
TRBV5-1	TRBJ2-7	TRBD1	many	19	TGCGCCAGCAGCTTAAACCCAGGGATTCCGGACAGGTTTGCCTACGAGCAGTACTTC	CASSLNPGIPDRFAYEQYF
TRBV11-3	TRBJ2-2	TRBD1	NA	16	TGTGCCAGCAGCTTAGATTCGGGACAGGGACCCGGGGAGCTGTTTTTT	CASSLDSGQGPGELFF
TRBV19	TRBJ2-7	TRBD2	few	13	TGTGCCAGTAGTATCGGACTAGCCGGGGAGCAGTACTTC	CASSIGLAGEQYF
TRBV28	TRBJ2-7	NA	NA	14	TGTGCCAGCAGTTATGAGGGGACCACGAGGGAGCAGTACTTC	CASSYEGTTREQYF
TRBV28	TRBJ2-7	TRBD2	many	16	TGTGCCAGCAGTTCCGCGAGCGGGAGGGAGGTCTACGAGCAGTACTTC	CASSSASGREVYEQYF
TRBV20-1	TRBJ1-1	NA	many	11	TGCAGTGCTAGAGCTACAAGAAAAGCTTTCTTT	CSARATRKAFF
TRBV28	TRBJ2-1	NA	many	11	TGTGCCAGCACCAAGGACGTTGAGCAGTTCTTC	CASTKDVEQFF
TRBV13	TRBJ2-7	TRBD1	NA	17	TGTGCCAGCAGCTTAGGCCTGCGGGACAGGGGAACCTACGAGCAGTACTTC	CASSLGLRDRGTYEQYF
TRBV7-2	TRBJ2-5	NA	many	14	TGTGCCAGCAGCTTACCGACAGGGAGGTTGACCCAGTACTTC	CASSLPTGRLTQYF
TRBV13	TRBJ2-1	TRBD2	many	12	TGTGCCAGCAGCGGTCTAGCGGGAGAGCAGTTCTTC	CASSGLAGEQFF
TRBV6-4	TRBJ2-7	TRBD2	many	15	TGTGCCAGCAGTCGGACTAGCGGGTGGAACTACGAGCAGTACTTC	CASSRTSGWNYEQYF
TRBV28	TRBJ2-5	NA	NA	15	TGTGCCAGCAGCCCGGGAGTCCCGTACCAAGAGACCCAGTACTTC	CASSPGVPYQETQYF
TRBV27	TRBJ1-6	NA	many	16	TGTGCCAGCAGTGCGGGGGGGGGACGGTATAATTCACCCCTCCACTTT	CASSAGGGRYNSPLHF
TRBV6-5	TRBJ2-7	NA	many	13	TGTGCCAGCAGTTGGGGTGGCCGCCCCGAGCAGTACTTC	CASSWGGRPEQYF
TRBV10-2	TRBJ2-7	NA	many	11	TGCGCCAGCAGTGAGCAGCGCGAGCAGTACTTC	CASSEQREQYF
TRBV2	TRBJ2-1	TRBD1	many	17	TGTGCCAGCAGTGAGAAGAATACAGGGGTCATCCGCAATGAGCAGTTCTTC	CASSEKNTGVIRNEQFF
TRBV11-3	TRBJ1-1	NA	many	13	TGTGCCAGCAGCTTCTCCCAGGGACCTGAAGCTTTCTTT	CASSFSQGPEAFF
TRBV9	TRBJ2-7	TRBD1	few	15	TGTGCCAGCAGCAAAGCCGGGACAGGGGGCTACGAGCAGTACTTC	CASSKAGTGGYEQYF
TRBV7-6	TRBJ1-6	NA	many	15	TGTGCCAGCAGCTTACTTCCCACGGAAAATTCACCCCTCCACTTT	CASSLLPTENSPLHF
TRBV12-3/TRBV12-4	TRBJ2-5	NA	many	11	TGTGCCGGCAGGGTGCAAGAGACCCAGTACTTC	CAGRVQETQYF
TRBV19	TRBJ2-7	NA	few	13	TGTGCCAGTAGTATGTACAGGGACCACGAGCAGTACTTC	CASSMYRDHEQYF
TRBV20-1	TRBJ2-7	NA	NA	14	TGCAGTGCTAGAGTTGGCGCAGGGTACTACGAGCAGTACTTC	CSARVGAGYYEQYF
TRBV2	TRBJ2-1	NA	NA	12	TGTGCCAGCAGCCCTACTACGGGTGAGCAGTTCTTC	CASSPTTGEQFF
TRBV11-3	TRBJ1-1	NA	NA	13	TGTGCCAGCAGCCCAGGGGATGGAACTGAAGCTTTCTTT	CASSPGDGTEAFF
TRBV19	TRBJ2-6	NA	many	14	TGTGCCAGTATATCGGCGCCGGACAAGAGTTTCCTGACTTTC	CASISAPDKSFLTF
TRBV6-2/TRBV6-3	TRBJ1-1	NA	NA	18	TGTGCCAACAGTTACTCGCGGGTGTGGGGGTTGGGGAACACTGAAGCTTTCTTT	CANSYSRVWGLGNTEAFF
TRBV5-1	TRBJ2-3	TRBD2	many	15	TGCGCCAGCAGCTACCGGACGGGGGAGGGAAATACGCAGTATTTT	CASSYRTGEGNTQYF
TRBV11-3	TRBJ2-7	TRBD1	many	14	TGTGCCAGCAGCCCGCAGGGGGCCCTTTACGAGCAGTACTTC	CASSPQGALYEQYF